Reported below is one TCR beta chain. Antigen: not known. The data are from a study of shared clonotypes between healthy human individuals. Sequencing was performed with immunoSEQ multiplex PCR; in TCRdb, only in-frame clones are kept and a portion is missing. The sample shows just over 2,000,000 clones, 90% to 95% of them seen only once. The CDR3 spans 16 residues. The germline gives CDR1 SGHNT, CDR2 YYREEE (reference sequence). V lost 0 bases and J 0 bases, leaving 12 bases between the germline ends. Study-level points and caveats: It was observed that approximately 5% of naive CD4 clonotypes were shared across a handful of donors.

The receptor's source is a man between 18 and 35 years old in good health. The chain employs TRBV5-4 and TRBJ1-2; D is unresolved. Specimen: naive CD4+ T cells sorted from blood. The subset: CD45RA+ positively selected. The CDR3, as DNA: TGTGCCAGCAGCTTGGATGTACAGAGTTCTAACTATGGCTACACCTTC. Translated, it gives CASSLDVQSSNYGYTF.